This T cell receptor beta chain was found in a study of blood T cell repertoires in COVID-19. Overall study context: Acute-phase and convalescent COVID-19 samples originated in the United States, Italy and Spain. Sources were T cells, B-cell-depleted T cells, or PBMCs; the material itself was cDNA or gDNA.

Original analysis: Using reference gene primer amplification, nucleated cell counts were estimated. The protocol was immunoSEQ multiplex PCR, while the TCRdb copy is restricted to in-frame clones and leaves out a portion. That table furnishes V, J and clone size, whereas the DNA furnished D and trimming. This sample has roughly 81,000 clones, with approximately 82% found just once. This sequence was found in a man older than 75 with active or convalescent COVID-19. The sequencing input was peripheral blood.

The CDR3: CASRMRTDEKLFF. The DNA for the CDR3 is TGTGCCAGCAGAATGAGGACAGACGAAAAACTGTTTTTT. The V gene is TRBV6-5, the J gene TRBJ1-4; perhaps TRBD1 as D (6 bases). The CDR3 length is 13 residues. Trimming shortened V by 6 bases and J by 8 bases, and 13 bases separated the two germline ends. The germline CDR1 and CDR2 sequences are MNHEY and SVGAGI.